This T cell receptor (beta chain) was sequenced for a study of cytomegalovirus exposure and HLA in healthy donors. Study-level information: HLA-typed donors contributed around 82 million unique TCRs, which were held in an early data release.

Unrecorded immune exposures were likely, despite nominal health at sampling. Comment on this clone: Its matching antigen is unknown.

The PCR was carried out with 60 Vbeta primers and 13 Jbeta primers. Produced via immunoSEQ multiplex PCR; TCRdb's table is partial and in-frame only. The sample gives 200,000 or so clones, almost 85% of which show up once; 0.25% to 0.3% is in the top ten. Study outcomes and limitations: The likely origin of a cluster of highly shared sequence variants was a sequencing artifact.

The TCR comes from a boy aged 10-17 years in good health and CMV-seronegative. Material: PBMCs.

In nucleotides, the CDR3 is TGCGCCAGCAGCTTGGCCGGGACAGGACGATTAGCTGCTGAGGAGACCCAGTACTTC. Protein product: CASSLAGTGRLAAEETQYF. This chain links TRBV5-1 with TRBJ2-5; 8 bases line up with TRBD1. This CDR3 has 19 residues. The germline V gene has CDR1 SGHRS and CDR2 YFSETQ. V trimming: 0 bases; J trimming: 5 bases; junction bases outside the gene matches: 18.